Below, 14 T cell receptor beta chains from the same sample are listed, as sequenced in a study of shared clonotypes between healthy human individuals. Profiled with immunoSEQ multiplex PCR; TCRdb holds only in-frame clones, not every one. The table has some 1,900,000 clones, about 94% seen once. CD45RO-negative, CCR7-positively selected cells formed the naive CD8 fraction, excluding terminally differentiated effector memory CD45RA+ cells. Material for sequencing was naive CD8+ T cells sorted from blood. These receptors all stem from a man between 18 and 35 years old in good health.

The J gene is TRBJ1-2, the V gene TRBV2; TRBD1 matches 9 bases. In germline, CDR1 is SNHLY, CDR2 FYNNEI. Losses at the gene ends were 5 bases for V and 8 bases for J; bases not matched to a gene: 6. This CDR3 is built from 13 residues. CDR3 region: CASSPTGGGGYTF. In nucleotides, the CDR3 is TGTGCCAGCAGTCCAACAGGGGGCGGAGGCTACACCTTC.

Comments on this clone: The identical CDR3 is also encoded by other nucleotide sequences in the sample. V gene TRBV5-1 combines with J gene TRBJ2-1; D unclear. Trimming took 2 bases from V and 0 from J, leaving 9 bases between them. The CDR3 is 15 amino acids. Germline-derived CDR1 and CDR2 are SGHRS and YFSETQ. CDR3 amino acids: CASSFDRSSYNEQFF. For the CDR3, the DNA is TGCGCCAGCAGCTTCGACCGGAGCTCCTACAATGAGCAGTTCTTC. Supplemented by reference TRBV5-1 and TRBJ2-1, the full variable domain reads KAGVTQTPRYLIKTRGQQVTLSCSPISGHRSVSWYQQTPGQGLQFLFEYFSETQRNKGNFPGRFSGRQFSNSRSEMNVSTLELGDSALYLCASSFDRSSYNEQFFGPGTRLTVL.

The gene calls are TRBV9 and TRBJ2-3; D is perhaps TRBD1 or TRBD2 (5 bases each). The CDR3 is 15 residues long. The V gene's germline CDR1 is SGDLS and CDR2 YYNGEE. Trimming shortened V by 9 bases and J by 2 bases, and 19 bases separated the two germline ends. CDR3 DNA sequence: TGTGCCACTTCGAGGGGCTCGGACCTCACAGATACGCAGTATTTT. It is translated as CATSRGSDLTDTQYF.

The chain uses TRBV5-4 and TRBJ1-2; weak D call: TRBD1 (5 bases). In germline, CDR1 is SGHNT, CDR2 YYREEE (reference sequence). This CDR3 comprises 15 residues. Trimming shortened V by 0 bases and J by 0 bases, and 9 bases separated the two germline ends. The CDR3 is CASSLAGLTNYGYTF. The CDR3 DNA is TGTGCCAGCAGCTTGGCGGGACTTACTAACTATGGCTACACCTTC.

The chain has TRBV9 and TRBJ2-7, with TRBD1 identical over 9 bases. Trimming removed 0 bases from V and 3 bases from J; junction bases left unmatched: 4. Germline V gene sequence: CDR1 SGDLS, CDR2 YYNGEE. The CDR3 sequence is 15 residues long. The DNA of the CDR3 is TGTGCCAGCAGCGTAGGTGGACAGGGGTTCTACGAGCAGTACTTC. Its protein is CASSVGGQGFYEQYF.

The chain uses TRBV11-2 and TRBJ2-7, with D perhaps matching TRBD1 (6 bases). CDR3 size: 14 residues. Trimming pared 5 bases from V and 1 base from J, leaving 12 bases between. CDR1 and CDR2 from the germline V gene are SGHAT and FQNNGV. The CDR3 DNA sequence: TGTGCCAGCAGCCGCTGGACAGAGTCCTACGAGCAGTACTTC. It translates to CASSRWTESYEQYF.

This clone occurred once. V and J are TRBV5-1 and TRBJ2-1; 10 bases fit TRBD2. Germline-derived CDR1 and CDR2 are SGHRS and YFSETQ. The CDR3 covers 17 residues. The V segment lost 3 bases and the J segment 3 bases; nucleotides outside the gene matches: 9. CDR3 sequence (DNA): TGCGCCAGCAGCTCAAAAAGTACTAGCGGGAACTACAATGAGCAGTTCTTC. It encodes CASSSKSTSGNYNEQFF.

The rearrangement joins TRBV2 to TRBJ2-7; D gene unclear. Per the germline V gene, CDR1 is SNHLY and CDR2 is FYNNEI. V lost 4 bases to trimming and J lost 3 bases, with 16 bases between them. This CDR3 spans 15 amino acids. The CDR3 is CASSVNRNSHYEQYF. The CDR3 DNA follows: TGTGCCAGCAGTGTTAATCGTAATTCTCACTACGAGCAGTACTTC.

J is TRBJ1-5 and V is TRBV7-9; D might be TRBD1 (5 bases). The CDR3 is made up of 14 amino acids. CDR1 and CDR2 from the germline V gene are SEHNR and FQNEAQ (reference sequence). V lost 4 bases to trimming and J lost 4 bases, with 11 bases between them. DNA of the CDR3: TGTGCCAGCAGCTCCCCCGCAGGGAATCAGCCCCAGCATTTT. Translation: CASSSPAGNQPQHF.

This clone showed up just once. This chain uses TRBV2 with TRBJ2-7; maybe TRBD2 (5 bases). The CDR3 contains 13 residues. V shed 9 bases and J shed 4 bases, with 16 bases lying between them. Germline lookup yields CDR1 SNHLY and CDR2 FYNNEI. The chain's CDR3 is CASYGEGRYEQYF. The CDR3 DNA sequence: TGTGCCAGTTACGGTGAGGGAAGATACGAGCAGTACTTC. Filled out from reference TRBV2 and TRBJ2-7, the complete variable domain reads EPEVTQTPSHQVTQMGQEVILRCVPISNHLYFYWYRQILGQKVEFLVSFYNNEISEKSEIFDDQFSVERPDGSNFTLKIRSTKLEDSAMYFCASYGEGRYEQYFGPGTRLTVT.

The rearrangement links TRBV29-1 to TRBJ2-7; D unclear. The germline CDR1 and CDR2 sequences are SQVTM and ANQGSEA. The V gene lost 3 bases and the J gene lost 1 base, with 13 bases spanning the gap. This CDR3 is 14 amino acids long. The CDR3 DNA reads as TGCAGCGTTGATGAAGGTGTGGGGTCCTACGAGCAGTACTTC. Protein product: CSVDEGVGSYEQYF.

This sequence joins TRBV7-9 and TRBJ1-3; 7 bases are shared with TRBD1. Germline V gene lookup returns CDR1 SEHNR and CDR2 FQNEAQ (reference sequence). The V gene end was trimmed by 3 bases and the J gene end by 3 bases; junction bases not matched to a gene: 8. CDR3 length: 16 residues. The CDR3 region has the DNA TGTGCCAGCAGCTTTAAAGGACAGGACTATGGAAACACCATATATTTT. Translated, it gives CASSFKGQDYGNTIYF.

This clone was observed a single time. The chain employs TRBV9 and TRBJ2-3; D gene uncertain. Germline-derived CDR1 and CDR2 are SGDLS and YYNGEE. CDR3 length: 14 residues. The V and J ends lost 3 bases and 5 bases respectively, with 13 bases between them. The CDR3 region is CASSGVAPLDTQYF. In DNA form, the CDR3 reads TGTGCCAGCAGCGGTGTAGCTCCACTAGATACGCAGTATTTT.

The CDR3 region is CASSQAKGTSYEQYF. The CDR3 region has the DNA TGCGCCAGCAGCCAAGCTAAGGGAACGTCCTACGAGCAGTACTTC. This chain joins TRBV4-1 and TRBJ2-7; D remains ambiguous. This CDR3 has 15 amino acids. Trimming removed 1 base at V and 1 base at J, with 11 bases between. Germline CDR1 is MGHRA and CDR2 is YSYEKL.